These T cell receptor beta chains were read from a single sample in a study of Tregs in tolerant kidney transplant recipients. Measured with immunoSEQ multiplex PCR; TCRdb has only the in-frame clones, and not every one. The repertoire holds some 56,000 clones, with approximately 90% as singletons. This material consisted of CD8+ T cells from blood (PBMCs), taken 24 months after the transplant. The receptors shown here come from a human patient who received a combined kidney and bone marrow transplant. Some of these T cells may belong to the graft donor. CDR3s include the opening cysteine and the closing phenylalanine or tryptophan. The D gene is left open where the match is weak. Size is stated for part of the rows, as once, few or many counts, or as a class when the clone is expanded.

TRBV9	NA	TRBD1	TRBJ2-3	CASSSPMTGLSTDTQYF	TGTGCCAGCAGCTCACCCATGACAGGGCTGAGCACAGATACGCAGTATTTT
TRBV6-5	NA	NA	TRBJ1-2	CASSTETGYGYTF	TGTGCCAGCAGTACCGAGACAGGCTATGGCTACACCTTC
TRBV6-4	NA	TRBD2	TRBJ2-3	CASSDTSGGFNTQYF	TGTGCCAGCAGTGACACTAGCGGGGGCTTCAATACGCAGTATTTT
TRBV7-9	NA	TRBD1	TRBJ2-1	CASSNYRTGSSYNEQFF	TGTGCCAGCAGCAACTACAGGACAGGGAGCTCCTACAATGAGCAGTTCTTC
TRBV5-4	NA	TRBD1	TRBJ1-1	CASSLDRGFPLNTEAFF	TGTGCCAGCAGCTTGGACAGGGGGTTTCCACTGAACACTGAAGCTTTCTTT
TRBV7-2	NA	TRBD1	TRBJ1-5	CASSLQGASNQPQHF	TGTGCCAGCAGCTTACAGGGGGCGAGCAATCAGCCCCAGCATTTT
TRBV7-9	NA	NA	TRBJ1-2	CANQGNYGYTF	TGTGCCAATCAGGGGAACTATGGCTACACCTTC
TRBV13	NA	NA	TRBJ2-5	CASSRTTDQGRETQYF	TGTGCCAGCAGCCGCACCACCGACCAGGGAAGGGAGACCCAGTACTTC
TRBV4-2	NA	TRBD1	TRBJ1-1	CASSQETQGVTEAFF	TGTGCCAGCAGCCAAGAAACCCAGGGGGTAACTGAAGCTTTCTTT
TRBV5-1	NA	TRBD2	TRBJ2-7	CASSSGLAGDEQYF	TGCGCCAGCAGCTCAGGACTAGCGGGTGACGAGCAGTACTTC
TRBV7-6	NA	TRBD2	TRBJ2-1	CASSPGLAGDEQFF	TGTGCCAGCAGCCCGGGACTAGCGGGAGACGAGCAGTTCTTC
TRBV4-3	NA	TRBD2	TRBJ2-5	CASSQDLAGQETQYF	TGCGCCAGCAGCCAAGACCTAGCGGGACAAGAGACCCAGTACTTC
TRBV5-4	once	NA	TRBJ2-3	CASSLPAEGLDTQYF	TGTGCCAGCAGCTTACCGGCGGAGGGCCTAGATACGCAGTATTTT
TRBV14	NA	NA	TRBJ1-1	CASSQVGAGDAFF	TGTGCCAGCAGCCAAGTAGGGGCAGGGGACGCTTTCTTT
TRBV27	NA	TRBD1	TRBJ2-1	CASTHGTGGRNEQFF	TGTGCCAGCACCCACGGGACAGGGGGAAGGAATGAGCAGTTCTTC
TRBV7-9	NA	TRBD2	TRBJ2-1	CASSHRTSGTHNEQFF	TGTGCCAGCAGCCACAGGACTAGCGGGACTCACAATGAGCAGTTCTTC
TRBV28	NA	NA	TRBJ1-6	CASKIRRSSYNSPLHF	TGTGCCAGCAAAATTCGGCGGAGCTCCTATAATTCCCCCCTCCACTTT
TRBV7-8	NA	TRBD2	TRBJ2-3	CASSTRLAGVSDTQYF	TGTGCCAGCAGCACCCGACTAGCGGGAGTATCAGATACGCAGTATTTT
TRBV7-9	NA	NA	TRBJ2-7	CASSSDSSYEQYF	TGTGCCAGCAGCTCCGACAGTTCCTACGAGCAGTACTTC
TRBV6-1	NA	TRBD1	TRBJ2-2	CASSDRDSLTNTGELFF	TGTGCCAGCAGTGACCGGGACAGCCTAACGAACACCGGGGAGCTGTTTTTT